Below, 23 T cell receptor beta chains from the same sample are listed, as sequenced in a study of TIL therapy for anti-PD-1-resistant metastatic lung cancer (TCRdb year 2021). This sample's time point label indicates: pre-treatment sample, taken before nivolumab and TIL therapy. Baseline tumor samples were excised metastases, mostly pleural nodules or supraclavicular lymph nodes, from the same resection used to grow TIL. The immunoSEQ v3 hsTCRB kit was used to amplify TCR beta CDR3 regions from genomic DNA through bias-controlled multiplex PCR. Held by TCRdb, this immuneACCESS table contains in-frame sequences only and omits some clones. Under half of the omission traces to an unresolved V gene where checked; the cause of the rest is unknown. The sample contains roughly 92,000 clones, just over 65% of them found a single time. Clones ranked in the top ten supply roughly 9.8% of the sample. The input for sequencing was tumor tissue, taken at baseline. The receptors originated from a person aged 30 to 80 with non-small cell lung cancer.

The chain couples TRBV19 to TRBJ2-5; unclear D gene. Germline CDR1 LNHDA, CDR2 SQIVND (reference sequence). The V end was cut by 10 bases, the J end by 2 bases, with 14 bases between. CDR3 size: 13 residues. This CDR3 is CATAGSLQETQYF. The DNA of the CDR3 is TGTGCCACGGCTGGCAGCCTACAAGAGACCCAGTACTTC.

DNA of the CDR3: TGTGCCAGCACCCTGACAGTGGGGCGGTGGACTGAAGCTTTCTTT. It encodes CASTLTVGRWTEAFF. The J gene is TRBJ1-1, the V gene TRBV6-4; perhaps TRBD1 as D (5 bases). Germline CDR1 reads MRHNA; CDR2 reads SNTAGT. Trimming pared 7 bases from V and 5 bases from J, leaving 20 bases between. The CDR3 spans 15 residues.

J is TRBJ2-7 and V is TRBV7-4, with 11 bases identical to TRBD2. CDR3 length equals 13 residues. The germline CDR1 and CDR2 sequences are SGHVT and SQSDAQ. CDR3 amino acids: CGHSGGAYYEQYF. The CDR3 bases are TGTGGACATAGCGGGGGGGCCTACTACGAGCAGTACTTC.

This chain links TRBV4-3 with TRBJ1-1; TRBD1 matches at 7 bases. J gave up 1 base and V 0 bases, and 2 bases lay outside the gene matches. The CDR3 consists of 15 residues. CDR1 is LGHNA, CDR2 YSLEER, per germline. The CDR3 DNA reads as TGCGCCAGCAGCCAAGATTACAGGGGGAACACTGAAGCTTTCTTT. Translated, it gives CASSQDYRGNTEAFF.

The J gene is TRBJ2-2, the V gene TRBV28; TRBD2 agrees at 10 bases. J gave up 5 bases and V 6 bases, and 6 bases lay outside the gene matches. CDR1 is MDHEN, CDR2 SYDVKM, per germline. The CDR3 sequence is 15 residues long. The CDR3 reads CASSLSGGATGELFF. For the CDR3, the DNA is TGTGCCAGCAGCCTCAGCGGGGGGGCGACCGGGGAGCTGTTTTTT. The full variable domain, with the rest looked up from reference TRBV28 and TRBJ2-2, is DVKVTQSSRYLVKRTGEKVFLECVQDMDHENMFWYRQDPGLGLRLIYFSYDVKMKEKGDIPEGYSVSREKKERFSLILESASTNQTSMYLCASSLSGGATGELFFGEGSRLTVL.

This clone was seen once. This chain joins TRBV28 and TRBJ2-1, with 8 bases that match TRBD1. Germline V gene sequence: CDR1 MDHEN, CDR2 SYDVKM. With V trimmed by 2 bases and J by 9 bases, 12 bases remained unmatched. The CDR3 length is 16 residues. In DNA form, the CDR3 reads TGTGCCAGCAGTTTAGGGGCCGGGACAGGTCTTGCTGAGCAGTTCTTC. Encoded protein: CASSLGAGTGLAEQFF.

The chain has TRBV6-5 and TRBJ2-4; tentatively, D is TRBD1 (5 bases). Looked up from germline, CDR1 is MNHEY and CDR2 is SVGAGI. This CDR3 is built from 16 residues. Trimming cost V 3 bases and J 4 bases, with 16 bases left between them. DNA for the CDR3: TGTGCCAGCAGTTATTTAGGAACAGGAGTTAAAAACATTCAGTACTTC. Its protein is CASSYLGTGVKNIQYF.

The chain uses TRBV19 and TRBJ2-7, with D perhaps matching TRBD1 or TRBD2 (5 bases each). The CDR3 covers 13 residues. Trimming left V 9 bases short and J 5 bases short, with 17 bases between. Per germline, CDR1 LNHDA and CDR2 SQIVND (reference sequence). The CDR3 DNA sequence: TGTGCCAGCGGGGTCACACGAGGGGACGAGCAGTACTTC. Translating gives CASGVTRGDEQYF.

The rearrangement links TRBV27 to TRBJ1-5; tentatively, D is TRBD1 (5 bases). From germline, CDR1 is MNHEY and CDR2 SMNVEV (reference sequence). V lost 6 bases to trimming and J lost 4 bases, with 16 bases between them. CDR3 length equals 15 residues. The CDR3 DNA follows: TGTGCCAGCAGAGGCCAGGGTTTAAAGAATCAGCCCCAGCATTTT. This gives the protein CASRGQGLKNQPQHF.

The V call is TRBV19, the J call TRBJ2-3; 7 bases are a match to TRBD2. Trimming removed 5 bases from V and 1 base from J; junction bases left unmatched: 12. Germline CDR1 LNHDA, CDR2 SQIVND (reference sequence). The length of the CDR3 is 17 residues. As DNA, the CDR3 is TGTGCCAGTAGTCCCCCTTCAGCGGGACCCCGCACAGATACGCAGTATTTT. Its protein product is CASSPPSAGPRTDTQYF.

DNA for the CDR3: TGTGCCAGTAGTAAAATAGCTAGCGGTCCCTACAATGAGCAGTTCTTC. Translated, it gives CASSKIASGPYNEQFF. This rearrangement joins TRBV19 to TRBJ2-1, with 7 bases lining up with TRBD2. This CDR3 contains 16 residues. With V trimmed by 4 bases and J by 2 bases, 8 bases remained unmatched. Per the germline V gene, CDR1 is LNHDA and CDR2 is SQIVND (reference sequence).

V is TRBV2 and J is TRBJ1-1, with D possibly being TRBD1 (6 bases). The CDR3 runs 14 residues. The germline CDR1 and CDR2 sequences are SNHLY and FYNNEI. With 8 bases removed from V and 5 bases from J, the gap between germline ends came to 18 bases. CDR3 region: CASLSGGLGTEAFF. The CDR3 DNA sequence: TGTGCCAGCCTCTCTGGGGGGCTCGGGACTGAAGCTTTCTTT.

This clone was seen only once. This chain joins TRBV5-6 and TRBJ2-5; D tentatively fits TRBD1 or TRBD2 (5 bases each). With 5 bases removed from V and 4 bases from J, the gap between germline ends came to 15 bases. The CDR3 loop spans 14 amino acids. Germline CDR1 is SGHDT and CDR2 is YYEEEE. CDR3 protein: CASSTGTLGETQYF. In nucleotides, the CDR3 is TGTGCCAGCAGTACCGGGACCCTAGGAGAGACCCAGTACTTC.

V is TRBV5-1 and J is TRBJ2-1; 10 nucleotides align to TRBD2. V gave up 2 bases and J gave up 10 bases; unmatched junction bases: 9. Per the germline V gene, CDR1 is SGHRS and CDR2 is YFSETQ. The CDR3 runs 15 residues. The CDR3 DNA is TGCGCCAGCAGCTTTGGGCTAGCGGGAGTCGACGAGCAGTTCTTC. Translating it yields CASSFGLAGVDEQFF.

This rearrangement joins TRBV7-3 to TRBJ1-1; 10 nucleotides agree with TRBD1. The CDR3 extends over 14 amino acids. Trimming at V came to 3 bases and at J to 8 bases, leaving 6 bases not matched to a gene. Germline CDR1 reads SGHTA; CDR2 reads FQGTGA. The CDR3 nucleotides read TGTGCCAGCAGCTTTGGACCGGGACAGGGGGAAGCTTTCTTT. It translates to CASSFGPGQGEAFF.

The chain joins TRBV2 to TRBJ2-5; the D gene is possibly TRBD1 (6 bases). Trimming pared 6 bases from V and 2 bases from J, leaving 10 bases between. Per the germline V gene, CDR1 is SNHLY and CDR2 is FYNNEI. The CDR3 has 13 residues. The CDR3 DNA sequence: TGTGCCAGCAGCGGGACACATCAAGAGACCCAGTACTTC. Translating it yields CASSGTHQETQYF.

This clone was found a few times. The rearrangement uses TRBV24-1 and TRBJ2-7; D ambiguous. V lost 4 bases, J lost 0 bases, and 3 bases lay in between. The CDR3 is made up of 12 amino acids. The germline V gene has CDR1 KGHDR and CDR2 SFDVKD. CDR3 amino acids: CATSDPSYEQYF. The DNA of the CDR3 is TGTGCCACCAGTGACCCCTCCTACGAGCAGTACTTC.

The rearrangement uses TRBV18 and TRBJ2-2; 14 positions match TRBD2. With V trimmed by 0 bases and J by 1 base, 4 bases remained unmatched. The CDR3 runs to 19 residues. The germline gives CDR1 KGHSH, CDR2 LQKENI. The CDR3 DNA reads TGTGCCAGCTCACCACCGACCGGGACTAGCGGGGGGAACACCGGGGAGCTGTTTTTT. It yields the protein CASSPPTGTSGGNTGELFF.

The chain joins TRBV19 to TRBJ2-7; 11 nucleotides agree with TRBD1. Germline V gene lookup returns CDR1 LNHDA and CDR2 SQIVND (reference sequence). J gave up 3 bases and V 6 bases, and 7 bases lay outside the gene matches. This CDR3 contains 15 residues. CDR3 sequence reads: CASSPRTGGFYEQYF. The CDR3 bases are TGTGCCAGTAGCCCCCGGACAGGGGGCTTCTACGAGCAGTACTTC.

This chain connects TRBV21-1 to TRBJ2-1; no check of the table's D call, TRBD2, against the DNA was made. TRBV21-1 is termed a pseudogene. The CDR3 is 12 amino acids. The CDR3 sequence is CASSKRGNEQFF. The DNA for the CDR3 is TGTGCCAGCAGCAAACGGGGGAATGAGCAGTTCTTC.

This chain joins TRBV30 and TRBJ1-3; D might be TRBD1 (6 bases). V was clipped by 4 bases and J by 2 bases, with 15 bases between them. CDR1 is GTSNPN, CDR2 SVGIG, per germline (reference sequence). This CDR3 comprises 15 residues. This CDR3 reads CAWINRVKTGNTIYF. CDR3 bases: TGTGCCTGGATTAACAGGGTTAAGACTGGAAACACCATATATTTT.

The J gene is TRBJ1-4, the V gene TRBV18; TRBD1 matches 8 bases. V lost 2 bases to trimming and J lost 6 bases; unmatched junction nucleotides: 5. Germline V gene sequence: CDR1 KGHSH, CDR2 LQKENI. The CDR3 consists of 15 residues. The CDR3 spells CASSPVDRVDEKLFF. Written as DNA, the CDR3 is TGTGCCAGCTCACCAGTGGACAGGGTGGATGAAAAACTGTTTTTT.

The chain recombines TRBV5-6 with TRBJ1-6, with D tentatively TRBD1 (5 bases). There are 16 residues in the CDR3. The V gene's germline CDR1 is SGHDT and CDR2 YYEEEE. The V gene lost 0 bases and the J gene lost 6 bases, with 13 bases spanning the gap. The CDR3 here is CASSLVGDRGNSPLHF. The CDR3 nucleotides are TGTGCCAGCAGCTTGGTTGGGGATAGGGGTAATTCACCCCTCCACTTT.